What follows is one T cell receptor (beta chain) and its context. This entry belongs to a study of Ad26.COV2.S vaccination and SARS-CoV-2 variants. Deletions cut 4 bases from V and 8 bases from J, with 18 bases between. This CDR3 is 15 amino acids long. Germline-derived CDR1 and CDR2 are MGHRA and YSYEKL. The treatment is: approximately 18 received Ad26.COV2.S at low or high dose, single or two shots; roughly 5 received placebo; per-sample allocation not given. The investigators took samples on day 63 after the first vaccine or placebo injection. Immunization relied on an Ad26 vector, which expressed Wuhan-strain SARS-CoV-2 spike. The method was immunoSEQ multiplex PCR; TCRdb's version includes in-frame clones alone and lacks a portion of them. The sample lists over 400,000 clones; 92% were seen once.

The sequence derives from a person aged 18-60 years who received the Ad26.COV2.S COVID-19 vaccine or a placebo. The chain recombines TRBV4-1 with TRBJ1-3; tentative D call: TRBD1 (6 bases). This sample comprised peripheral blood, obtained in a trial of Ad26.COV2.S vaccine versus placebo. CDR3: CASSPGQFSSDTIYF. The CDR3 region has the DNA TGCGCCAGCAGCCCTGGACAGTTCAGTTCAGACACCATATATTTT.